Following are 25 T cell receptor beta chains from one sample sequenced in a study of blood T cell repertoires in COVID-19. TCRdb's table, derived via immunoSEQ multiplex PCR, lists solely in-frame clones and lacks some. The sample holds around 310,000 clones, about nine tenths seen once. The sequenced sample was PBMCs or T cells enriched from blood (not recorded which). These receptor sequences come from a woman aged 25 to 45 who had recovered from COVID-19.

CDR3 sequence (DNA): TGCGCCAGCAGCTCCGGACAGGGGGCGTCTCCGAACTATGGCTACACCTTC. Translation gives CASSSGQGASPNYGYTF. The chain has TRBV5-1 and TRBJ1-2, with 11 nucleotides matching TRBD1. The CDR3 extends over 17 amino acids. The germline CDR1 and CDR2 sequences are SGHRS and YFSETQ. Trimming cost V 3 bases and J 2 bases; bases outside gene matches: 9.

This clone has only one observation. This chain uses TRBV7-9 with TRBJ2-5; maybe TRBD1 (6 bases). This CDR3 has 14 residues. Trimming took off 7 bases at V and 1 base at J, with 13 bases between the two ends. The V gene's germline CDR1 is SEHNR and CDR2 FQNEAQ (reference sequence). CDR3: CASTKTGTQETQYF. The CDR3 DNA reads as TGTGCCAGCACCAAAACAGGGACCCAAGAGACCCAGTACTTC.

The chain links TRBV6-5 to TRBJ2-2, with 11 bases aligning to TRBD2. CDR1 and CDR2 from the germline V gene are MNHEY and SVGAGI. This CDR3 is 16 amino acids long. With V trimmed by 4 bases and J by 4 bases, 5 bases remained unmatched. The CDR3 is CASSFGLAGTTGELFF. The CDR3 DNA reads TGTGCCAGCAGTTTCGGACTAGCGGGCACCACCGGGGAGCTGTTTTTT.

The chain joins TRBV6-5 to TRBJ1-5; TRBD1 is a possible D gene (5 bases). CDR3 size: 14 residues. Germline V CDR1 and CDR2: MNHEY, SVGAGI. V lost 7 bases and J lost 6, with 16 bases in between. The CDR3 DNA is TGTGCCAGCATTCAGTCGGGGGGTGGTCAGCCCCAGCATTTT. Protein: CASIQSGGGQPQHF.

The chain recombines TRBV10-2 with TRBJ2-1; unclear D gene. CDR3 length: 16 amino acids. The V and J ends lost 1 base and 0 bases respectively, with 10 bases between them. The germline V gene has CDR1 WSHSY and CDR2 SAAADI. DNA of the CDR3: TGCGCCAGCAGTGAGTGGCGGCAAAGCTCCTACAATGAGCAGTTCTTC. Translated, it gives CASSEWRQSSYNEQFF.

The chain links TRBV5-6 to TRBJ2-7; 10 positions agree with TRBD2. V was clipped by 2 bases and J by 8 bases; unmatched bases: 7. Germline CDR1 and CDR2: SGHDT and YYEEEE. The CDR3 totals 14 residues. In DNA, the CDR3 is TGTGCCAGCAGCTTTGGAGCGGGAGGGCCTAAGCAGTACTTC. It specifies CASSFGAGGPKQYF.

This clone occurred once. The chain is built from TRBV15 and TRBJ2-7; 7 bases line up with TRBD1. The germline V gene has CDR1 LNHNV and CDR2 YYDKDF (reference sequence). This CDR3 comprises 16 residues. V shed 1 base, J shed 2 bases, and the junction held 8 bases outside the gene matches. CDR3 amino acids: CATSRGSTGIPYEQYF. Written as DNA, the CDR3 is TGTGCCACCAGCAGAGGCTCGACAGGGATCCCCTACGAGCAGTACTTC.

The chain combines TRBV7-9 with TRBJ2-7; D is possibly TRBD2 (6 bases). The germline V gene encodes CDR1 SEHNR and CDR2 FQNEAQ (reference sequence). There are 15 residues in the CDR3. Trimming left V 5 bases short and J 3 bases short, with 17 bases between. The CDR3 region is CASSPGGREGYEQYF. DNA for the CDR3: TGTGCCAGCAGCCCCGGGGGAAGGGAAGGCTACGAGCAGTACTTC. Supplemented by reference TRBV7-9 and TRBJ2-7, the full variable domain reads DTGVSQNPRHKITKRGQNVTFRCDPISEHNRLYWYRQTLGQGPEFLTYFQNEAQLEKSRLLSDRFSAERPKGSFSTLEIQRTEQGDSAMYLCASSPGGREGYEQYFGPGTRLTVT.

This clone came up a few times. J is TRBJ1-5 and V is TRBV28; 10 nucleotides match TRBD1. CDR3 length equals 14 residues. The V and J ends lost 5 bases and 9 bases, in that order; junction bases with no gene match: 7. CDR1 MDHEN and CDR2 SYDVKM come from the germline V gene. CDR3 sequence reads: CASSPGTGERPQHF. The CDR3 DNA reads as TGTGCCAGCAGTCCCGGGACAGGGGAACGGCCCCAGCATTTT. Supplemented by reference TRBV28 and TRBJ1-5, the full variable domain reads DVKVTQSSRYLVKRTGEKVFLECVQDMDHENMFWYRQDPGLGLRLIYFSYDVKMKEKGDIPEGYSVSREKKERFSLILESASTNQTSMYLCASSPGTGERPQHFGDGTRLSIL.

The V call is TRBV30, the J call TRBJ1-1; weak D call: TRBD1 (5 bases). The CDR3 runs 12 residues. V was pared by 7 bases and J by 6 bases, with 15 bases between. CDR1 GTSNPN and CDR2 SVGIG come from the germline V gene (reference sequence). The CDR3 reads CALTTGGPEAFF. CDR3 DNA: TGTGCCTTAACCACGGGGGGTCCTGAAGCTTTCTTT.

The J gene is TRBJ1-1, the V gene TRBV13, with D maybe TRBD1 (6 bases). V lost 0 bases and J lost 2, with 7 bases in between. Germline values: CDR1 PRHDT, CDR2 FYEKMQ (reference sequence). The CDR3 is 14 amino acids. CDR3: CASSLGQGNTEAFF. CDR3 bases: TGTGCCAGCAGCTTAGGACAGGGAAACACTGAAGCTTTCTTT.

The chain couples TRBV19 to TRBJ2-3; D perhaps matches TRBD2 (5 bases). The germline gives CDR1 LNHDA, CDR2 SQIVND (reference sequence). The CDR3 has 13 amino acids. Trimming took off 5 bases at V and 2 bases at J, with 8 bases between the two ends. The CDR3 region has the DNA TGTGCCAGTAGTCGGGAATACACAGATACGCAGTATTTT. Its translation is CASSREYTDTQYF. Supplemented by reference TRBV19 and TRBJ2-3, the full variable domain reads DGGITQSPKYLFRKEGQNVTLSCEQNLNHDAMYWYRQDPGQGLRLIYYSQIVNDFQKGDIAEGYSVSREKKESFPLTVTSAQKNPTAFYLCASSREYTDTQYFGPGTRLTVL.

The chain links TRBV18 to TRBJ2-5; 8 bases agree with TRBD2. The CDR3 runs to 14 residues. The germline gives CDR1 KGHSH, CDR2 LQKENI. V shed 4 bases, J shed 5 bases, and the junction held 6 bases outside the gene matches. CDR3 sequence (DNA): TGTGCCAGCTCACGCACAGCGGGAGAGGAGACCCAGTACTTC. Its translation is CASSRTAGEETQYF.

The gene calls are TRBV28 and TRBJ1-2, with D possibly TRBD1 on 6 matching bases. The germline gives CDR1 MDHEN, CDR2 SYDVKM. V was cut by 2 bases and J by 8 bases, with 15 bases left in between. This CDR3 is 14 amino acids long. The DNA of the CDR3 is TGTGCCAGCAGTTTACAAGGGACATTTAAAGGCTACACCTTC. It codes for CASSLQGTFKGYTF.

The V gene is TRBV5-8, the J gene TRBJ1-5; D perhaps matches TRBD1 (5 bases). Trimming took 2 bases from V and 7 from J, leaving 25 bases between them. The CDR3 runs 18 residues. Germline assignment: CDR1 SGHTS and CDR2 YDEGEE. For the CDR3, the DNA is TGTGCCAGCAGCTTTTATGTCCTTGGGGGGATGGTGGACCAGCCCCAGCATTTT. It yields the protein CASSFYVLGGMVDQPQHF. Complete variable domain (other parts from reference TRBV5-8 and TRBJ1-5): EAGVTQSPTHLIKTRGQQATLRCSPISGHTSVYWYQQALGLGLQFLLWYDEGEERNRGNFPPRFSGRQFPNYSSELNVNALELEDSALYLCASSFYVLGGMVDQPQHFGDGTRLSIL.

The chain couples TRBV4-3 to TRBJ2-7, with TRBD2 identical over 13 bases. The CDR3 is made up of 15 amino acids. From germline, CDR1 is LGHNA and CDR2 YSLEER. The J segment lost 9 bases and the V segment lost 4 bases, leaving 9 bases of the junction unmatched. This chain's CDR3 is CASSRELAGGPAQYF. Written as DNA, the CDR3 is TGCGCCAGCAGCCGAGAACTAGCGGGAGGGCCCGCGCAGTACTTC.

The V call is TRBV6-5, the J call TRBJ1-2; 8 bases align to TRBD1. From germline, CDR1 is MNHEY and CDR2 SVGAGI. This CDR3 comprises 14 residues. The junction had 6 bases not matched to a gene; V was cut back by 6 bases and J by 3 bases. For the CDR3, the DNA is TGTGCCAGCAGCAATACAGGGGGGGACTATGGCTACACCTTC. Its translation: CASSNTGGDYGYTF.

V and J are TRBV10-2 and TRBJ1-4, with D unresolved. The germline V gene has CDR1 WSHSY and CDR2 SAAADI. The CDR3 is 12 residues long. The ends were cut back, 8 bases at V and 8 bases at J, with 12 bases in the middle. CDR3 protein: CASGPIDEKLFF. CDR3 coding DNA: TGCGCCAGCGGGCCAATCGACGAAAAACTGTTTTTT.

The V and J genes are TRBV12-3 or TRBV12-4 and TRBJ2-5; D not certain. This CDR3 has 11 amino acids. V was shortened by 3 bases and J by 5 bases, with 4 bases between the two germline ends. In DNA form, the CDR3 reads TGTGCCAGCAGTTTGGAGGAGACCCAGTACTTC. Its protein product is CASSLEETQYF.

The chain employs TRBV12-3 or TRBV12-4 and TRBJ1-2; D uncertain. The CDR3 is 12 amino acids. Trimming stripped 3 bases from V and 12 bases from J, with 14 bases between. CDR3 residues: CASSLSGSRNTF. CDR3 DNA: TGTGCCAGCAGTTTGAGCGGCAGTAGGAACACCTTC.

The V and J genes are TRBV27 and TRBJ1-2, with 9 nucleotides matching TRBD1. Trimming cost V 5 bases and J 1 base; bases outside gene matches: 5. The CDR3 is 15 residues long. Germline V gives CDR1 MNHEY, CDR2 SMNVEV (reference sequence). This CDR3 is CASSPTGGFNYGYTF. The CDR3 DNA sequence: TGTGCCAGCAGTCCGACAGGGGGTTTTAACTATGGCTACACCTTC.

V and J are TRBV7-9 and TRBJ2-1, with 9 bases aligning to TRBD2. Losses at the gene ends were 4 bases for V and 6 bases for J; bases not matched to a gene: 13. The germline gives CDR1 SEHNR, CDR2 FQNEAQ (reference sequence). The CDR3 loop spans 17 amino acids. The chain's CDR3 is CASSSPTLAGASNEQFF. The CDR3 DNA is TGTGCCAGCAGCTCCCCCACCTTAGCGGGGGCTAGCAATGAGCAGTTCTTC.

J is TRBJ1-6 and V is TRBV30; D possibly corresponds to TRBD1 (5 bases). Germline assignment: CDR1 GTSNPN and CDR2 SVGIG (reference sequence). The CDR3 runs 14 residues. With 5 bases removed from V and 10 bases from J, the gap between germline ends came to 18 bases. This chain's CDR3 is CAWGGFSEASPLHF. Here the CDR3 DNA reads TGTGCCTGGGGGGGTTTCTCTGAGGCATCACCCCTCCACTTT. Variable domain in full (rest from reference TRBV30 and TRBJ1-6): SQTIHQWPATLVQPVGSPLSLECTVEGTSNPNLYWYRQAAGRGLQLLFYSVGIGQISSEVPQNLSASRPQDRQFILSSKKLLLSDSGFYLCAWGGFSEASPLHFGNGTRLTVT.

The J gene is TRBJ2-1, the V gene TRBV9; 11 nucleotides match TRBD2. The CDR3 extends over 17 amino acids. Germline V lookup: CDR1 SGDLS, CDR2 YYNGEE. The J segment lost 2 bases and the V segment lost 0 bases, leaving 4 bases of the junction unmatched. This CDR3 is CASSVVHSGRAYNEQFF. DNA of the CDR3: TGTGCCAGCAGCGTAGTACATAGCGGGAGGGCCTACAATGAGCAGTTCTTC. Combining the CDR3 with reference TRBV9 and TRBJ2-1 gives the whole variable domain DSGVTQTPKHLITATGQRVTLRCSPRSGDLSVYWYQQSLDQGLQFLIQYYNGEERAKGNILERFSAQQFPDLHSELNLSSLELGDSALYFCASSVVHSGRAYNEQFFGPGTRLTVL.

CDR3 region: CASSPRGGRGRSPYEQYF. DNA for the CDR3: TGTGCCAGCAGCCCCAGAGGGGGTCGCGGGAGGTCCCCCTACGAGCAGTACTTC. V and J are TRBV13 and TRBJ2-7; TRBD2 matches at 8 bases. The length of the CDR3 is 18 residues. V lost 5 bases, J lost 2 bases, and 17 bases stayed unmatched. CDR1 is PRHDT and CDR2 is FYEKMQ in the germline V gene (reference sequence).